These 10 T cell receptor beta chains originate from one sample sequenced in a study of shared clonotypes between healthy human individuals. Assay: immunoSEQ multiplex PCR; the TCRdb copy retains only in-frame clones and omits some. Among roughly 2.6 million clones listed, 90% to 95% were seen once. Sequenced material: naive CD4+ T cells sorted from blood. Subset given: CD45RA+ positively selected. The receptors were gathered from a young man in good health.

The chain employs TRBV10-3 and TRBJ2-1; tentative D call: TRBD2 (6 bases). The CDR3 is made up of 14 amino acids. Germline loops: CDR1 ENHRY, CDR2 SYGVKD. The V end lost 9 bases, the J end lost 0 bases, and 12 bases lay between the germline ends. Here the CDR3 DNA reads TGTGCCATTCGGGACTCCGGCTCCTACAATGAGCAGTTCTTC. This encodes CAIRDSGSYNEQFF.

The chain has TRBV5-1 and TRBJ2-3; 7 positions agree with TRBD1. The trim removed 0 bases at V and 2 bases at J, leaving 3 bases unmatched. The CDR3 covers 15 residues. Germline V gives CDR1 SGHRS, CDR2 YFSETQ. The DNA of the CDR3 is TGCGCCAGCAGCTTGGTTGGGACAGACACAGATACGCAGTATTTT. Amino acid sequence: CASSLVGTDTDTQYF.

This clone showed up just once. The chain links TRBV11-2 to TRBJ1-1; no reliable D call. The CDR3 is 11 amino acids. Trimming took 7 bases from V and 4 from J, leaving 7 bases between them. Germline V gene data show CDR1 as SGHAT and CDR2 as FQNNGV. CDR3 DNA: TGTGCCAGCACCGCAGCCACTGAAGCTTTCTTT. Translation: CASTAATEAFF.

The rearrangement uses TRBV6-1 and TRBJ2-7, with D tentatively TRBD2 (5 bases). CDR1 MNHNS and CDR2 SASEGT come from the germline V gene. V was pared by 8 bases and J by 3 bases, with 20 bases between. This CDR3 comprises 15 residues. The CDR3 DNA sequence: TGTGCCAGCGGAGGTATGGCCTTTCGGGACTACGAGCAGTACTTC. It translates to CASGGMAFRDYEQYF.

The V and J genes are TRBV9 and TRBJ1-1; D possibly corresponds to TRBD1 (6 bases). V was clipped by 4 bases and J by 0 bases, with 19 bases between them. CDR3 size: 17 residues. Germline CDR1 SGDLS, CDR2 YYNGEE. Here the CDR3 DNA reads TGTGCCAGCAGCCCCAGCACCTCCAGGGGACTGAACACTGAAGCTTTCTTT. Translating it yields CASSPSTSRGLNTEAFF.

This rearrangement joins TRBV28 to TRBJ1-5, with a tentative D call TRBD1 (5 bases). The CDR3 covers 13 residues. Trimming took 7 bases from V and 4 from J, leaving 11 bases between them. In germline, CDR1 is MDHEN, CDR2 SYDVKM. The CDR3 here is CASTRQKNQPQHF. The CDR3 DNA reads as TGTGCCAGCACGCGACAGAAAAATCAGCCCCAGCATTTT.

This clone has just one count. The rearrangement links TRBV21-1 to TRBJ1-5; the tabulated D call, TRBD1, remains unverified against the DNA. TRBV21-1 is marked as a pseudogene. The CDR3 length is 14 residues. The CDR3 protein is CASSADRSNQPQHF. In DNA form, the CDR3 reads TGTGCCAGCAGCGCGGACAGGAGCAATCAGCCCCAGCATTTT.

The chain recombines TRBV5-1 with TRBJ2-3, with a weak D call TRBD1 (6 bases). CDR1 is SGHRS and CDR2 is YFSETQ in the germline V gene. The length of the CDR3 is 15 residues. With 4 bases removed from V and 4 bases from J, the gap between germline ends came to 16 bases. The CDR3 here is CASSKTQGQADTQYF. DNA for the CDR3: TGCGCCAGCAGCAAGACACAGGGTCAGGCAGATACGCAGTATTTT.

V gene TRBV7-6 combines with J gene TRBJ2-5, with D possibly matching TRBD2 (6 bases). CDR1 is SGHVS, CDR2 FNYEAQ, per germline. Between the trimmed V and J ends, which lost 5 bases and 4 bases, there was a span of 17 bases. The length of the CDR3 is 15 residues. The CDR3 coding sequence is TGTGCCAGCAGCCAAGGTGGAGGGCGTCTAGAGACCCAGTACTTC. This encodes CASSQGGGRLETQYF.

This clone appeared a few times. J is TRBJ1-1 and V is TRBV6-1; 8 bases line up with TRBD1. Germline V gene sequence: CDR1 MNHNS, CDR2 SASEGT. This CDR3 has 14 residues. J gave up 3 bases and V 4 bases, and 4 bases lay outside the gene matches. The CDR3 nucleotides read TGTGCCAGCAGTGCTGGACAGGGTTACACTGAAGCTTTCTTT. It codes for CASSAGQGYTEAFF.